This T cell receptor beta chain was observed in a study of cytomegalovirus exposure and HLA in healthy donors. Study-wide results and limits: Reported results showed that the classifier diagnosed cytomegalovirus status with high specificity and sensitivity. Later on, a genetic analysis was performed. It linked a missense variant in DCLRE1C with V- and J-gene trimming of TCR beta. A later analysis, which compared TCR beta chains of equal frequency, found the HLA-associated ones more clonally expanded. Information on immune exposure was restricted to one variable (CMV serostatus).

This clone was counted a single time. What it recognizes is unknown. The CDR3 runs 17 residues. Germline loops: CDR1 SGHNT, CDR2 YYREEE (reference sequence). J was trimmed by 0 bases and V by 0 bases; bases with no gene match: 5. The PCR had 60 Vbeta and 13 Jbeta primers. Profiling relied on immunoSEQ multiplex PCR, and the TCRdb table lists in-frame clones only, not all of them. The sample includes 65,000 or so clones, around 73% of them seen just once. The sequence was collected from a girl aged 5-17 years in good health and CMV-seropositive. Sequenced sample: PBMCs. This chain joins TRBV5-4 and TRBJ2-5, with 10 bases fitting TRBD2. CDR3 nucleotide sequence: TGTGCCAGCAGCTTGGAAGTTAGCGGGAGGTACCAAGAGACCCAGTACTTC. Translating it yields CASSLEVSGRYQETQYF.